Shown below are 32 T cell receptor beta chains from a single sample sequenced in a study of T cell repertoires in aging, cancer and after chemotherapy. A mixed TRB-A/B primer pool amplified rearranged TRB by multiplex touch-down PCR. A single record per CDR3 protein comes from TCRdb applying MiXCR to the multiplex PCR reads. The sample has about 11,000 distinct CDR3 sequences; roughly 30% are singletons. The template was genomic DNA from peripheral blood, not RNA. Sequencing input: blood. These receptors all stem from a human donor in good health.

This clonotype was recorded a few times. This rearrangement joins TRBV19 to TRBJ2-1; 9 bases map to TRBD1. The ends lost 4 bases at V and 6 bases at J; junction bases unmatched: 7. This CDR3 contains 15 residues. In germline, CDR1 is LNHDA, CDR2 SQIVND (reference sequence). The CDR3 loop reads CASSREQGAGNEQFF. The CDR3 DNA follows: TGTGCCAGTAGTAGGGAACAGGGGGCGGGCAATGAGCAGTTCTTC.

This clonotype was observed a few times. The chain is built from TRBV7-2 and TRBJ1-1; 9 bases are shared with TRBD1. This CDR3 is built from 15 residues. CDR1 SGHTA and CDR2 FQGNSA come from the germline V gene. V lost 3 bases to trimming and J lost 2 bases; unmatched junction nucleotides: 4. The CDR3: CASSFTGGKNTEAFF. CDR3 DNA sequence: TGTGCCAGCAGCTTTACAGGGGGCAAAAACACTGAAGCTTTCTTT. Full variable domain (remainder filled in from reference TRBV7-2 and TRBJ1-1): GAGVSQSPSNKVTEKGKDVELRCDPISGHTALYWYRQSLGQGLEFLIYFQGNSAPDKSGLPSDRFSAERTGGSVSTLTIQRTQQEDSAVYLCASSFTGGKNTEAFFGQGTRLTVV.

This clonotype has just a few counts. This CDR3 is CASSSRGEPPYQETQYF. The CDR3 DNA follows: TGTGCCAGCAGTTCTCGGGGAGAACCTCCGTACCAAGAGACCCAGTACTTC. The chain has TRBV6-5 and TRBJ2-5; maybe TRBD2 (5 bases). CDR1 is MNHEY and CDR2 is SVGAGI in the germline V gene. The ends were cut back, 4 bases at V and 0 bases at J, with 18 bases in the middle. The CDR3 extends over 17 amino acids.

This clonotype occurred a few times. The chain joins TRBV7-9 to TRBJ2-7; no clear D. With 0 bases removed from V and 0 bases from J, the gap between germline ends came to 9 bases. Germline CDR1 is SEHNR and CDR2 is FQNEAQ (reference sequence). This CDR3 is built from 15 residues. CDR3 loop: CASSLAGQISYEQYF. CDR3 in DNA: TGTGCCAGCAGCTTAGCTGGGCAGATCTCCTACGAGCAGTACTTC.

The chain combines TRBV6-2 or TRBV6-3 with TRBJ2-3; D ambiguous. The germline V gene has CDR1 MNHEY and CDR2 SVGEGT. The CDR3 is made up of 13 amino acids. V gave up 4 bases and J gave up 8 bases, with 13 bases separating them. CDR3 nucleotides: TGTGCCAGCAGTTCGGAAATTCTCGTTACGCAGTATTTT. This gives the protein CASSSEILVTQYF.

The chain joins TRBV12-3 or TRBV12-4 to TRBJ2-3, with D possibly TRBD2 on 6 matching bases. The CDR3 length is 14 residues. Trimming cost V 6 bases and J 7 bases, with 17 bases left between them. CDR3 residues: CASSTRDLSHTQYF. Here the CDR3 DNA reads TGTGCCAGCAGCACCCGGGACTTATCCCATACGCAGTATTTT.

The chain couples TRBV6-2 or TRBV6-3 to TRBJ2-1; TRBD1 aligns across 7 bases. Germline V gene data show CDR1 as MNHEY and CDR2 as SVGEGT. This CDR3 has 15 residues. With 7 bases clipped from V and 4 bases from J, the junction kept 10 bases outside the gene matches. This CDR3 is CASTLYRGRYNEQFF. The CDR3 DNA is TGTGCCAGCACCCTTTACAGGGGAAGATACAATGAGCAGTTCTTC.

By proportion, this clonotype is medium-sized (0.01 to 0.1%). CDR3 in amino acids: CASSSTNTEAFF. CDR3 bases: TGTGCCAGCAGTTCAACGAACACTGAAGCTTTCTTT. J is TRBJ1-1 and V is TRBV6-5; no definite D call. This CDR3 has 12 amino acids. Per the germline V gene, CDR1 is MNHEY and CDR2 is SVGAGI. Trimming cost V 4 bases and J 1 base, with 4 bases left between them.

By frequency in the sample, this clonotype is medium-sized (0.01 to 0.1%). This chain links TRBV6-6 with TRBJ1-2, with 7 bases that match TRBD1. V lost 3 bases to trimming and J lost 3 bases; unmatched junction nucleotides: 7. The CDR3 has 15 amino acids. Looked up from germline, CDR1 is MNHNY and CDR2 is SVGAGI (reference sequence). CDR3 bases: TGTGCCAGCAGTTATTCGACAGGGCTAGACTATGGCTACACCTTC. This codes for CASSYSTGLDYGYTF.

CDR3 loop: CASSLGPRPALNQPQHF. In DNA form, the CDR3 reads TGTGCCAGCAGCTTAGGCCCTAGGCCAGCTTTAAATCAGCCCCAGCATTTT. The chain carries TRBV7-2 and TRBJ1-5; the D is unclear. Germline V gene lookup returns CDR1 SGHTA and CDR2 FQGNSA. Trimming pared 1 base from V and 4 bases from J, leaving 17 bases between. This CDR3 contains 17 residues.

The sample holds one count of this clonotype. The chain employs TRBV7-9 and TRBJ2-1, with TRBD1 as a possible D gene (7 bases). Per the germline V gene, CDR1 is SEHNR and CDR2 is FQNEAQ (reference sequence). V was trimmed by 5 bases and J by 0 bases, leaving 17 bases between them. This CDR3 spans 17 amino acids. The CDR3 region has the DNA TGTGCCAGCAGCAGATACAGGGGAGGTTACTCCTACAATGAGCAGTTCTTC. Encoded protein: CASSRYRGGYSYNEQFF.

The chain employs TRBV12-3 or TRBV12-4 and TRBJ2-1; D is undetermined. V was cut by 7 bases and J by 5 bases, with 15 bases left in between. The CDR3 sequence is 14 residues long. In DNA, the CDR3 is TGTGCCAGCACCCGAGGCCTACCAGACAATGAGCAGTTCTTC. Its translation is CASTRGLPDNEQFF.

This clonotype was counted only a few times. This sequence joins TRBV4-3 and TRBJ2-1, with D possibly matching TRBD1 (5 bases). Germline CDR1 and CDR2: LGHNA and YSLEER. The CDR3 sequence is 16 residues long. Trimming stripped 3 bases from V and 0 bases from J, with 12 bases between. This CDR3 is CASSQARQSSYNEQFF. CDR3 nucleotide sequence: TGCGCCAGCAGCCAGGCCCGACAGAGCTCCTACAATGAGCAGTTCTTC.

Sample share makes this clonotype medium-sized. For the CDR3, the DNA is TGTGCCAGTAGTATGACATACCAGGGCGACACCATATATTTT. It codes for CASSMTYQGDTIYF. J is TRBJ1-3 and V is TRBV19, with D possibly TRBD1 on 5 matching bases. CDR1 and CDR2 (germline): LNHDA, SQIVND (reference sequence). CDR3 size: 14 residues. The ends were cut back, 3 bases at V and 8 bases at J, with 14 bases in the middle.

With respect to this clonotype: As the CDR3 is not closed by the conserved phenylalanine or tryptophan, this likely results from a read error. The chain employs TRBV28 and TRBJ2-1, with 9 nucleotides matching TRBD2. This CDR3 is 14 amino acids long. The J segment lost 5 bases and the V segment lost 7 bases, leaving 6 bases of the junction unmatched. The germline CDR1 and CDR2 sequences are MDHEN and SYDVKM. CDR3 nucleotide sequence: TGTGCCAGCATGAGGACTAGCGCGGACAATGAGCAGTTCTCC. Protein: CASMRTSADNEQFS.

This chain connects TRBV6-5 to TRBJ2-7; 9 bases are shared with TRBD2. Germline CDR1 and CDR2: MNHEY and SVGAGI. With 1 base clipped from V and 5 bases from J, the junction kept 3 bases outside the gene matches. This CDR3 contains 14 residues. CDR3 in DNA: TGTGCCAGCAGTTACTTAGCGGGAGCCCACGAGCAGTACTTC. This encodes CASSYLAGAHEQYF.

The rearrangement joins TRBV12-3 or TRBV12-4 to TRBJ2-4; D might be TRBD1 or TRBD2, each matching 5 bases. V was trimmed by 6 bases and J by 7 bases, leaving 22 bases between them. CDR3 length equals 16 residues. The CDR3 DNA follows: TGTGCCAGCAGCCTCCCCGGGGCGTACCGGGGTAACATTCAGTACTTC. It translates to CASSLPGAYRGNIQYF.

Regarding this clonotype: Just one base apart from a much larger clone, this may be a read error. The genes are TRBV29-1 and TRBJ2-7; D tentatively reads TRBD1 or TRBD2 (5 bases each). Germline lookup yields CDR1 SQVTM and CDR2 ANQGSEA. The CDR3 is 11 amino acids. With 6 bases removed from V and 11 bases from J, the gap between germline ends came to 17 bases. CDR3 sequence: CSVGAPNSEYF. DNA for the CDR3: TGCAGCGTCGGGGCCCCAAACAGTGAGTACTTC.

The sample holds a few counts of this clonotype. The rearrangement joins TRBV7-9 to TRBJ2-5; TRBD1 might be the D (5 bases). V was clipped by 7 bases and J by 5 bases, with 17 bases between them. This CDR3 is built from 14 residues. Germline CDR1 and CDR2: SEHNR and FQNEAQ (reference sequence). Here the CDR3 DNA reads TGTGCCAGCAACTTTTATGGGGCCGAGGAGACCCAGTACTTC. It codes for CASNFYGAEETQYF.

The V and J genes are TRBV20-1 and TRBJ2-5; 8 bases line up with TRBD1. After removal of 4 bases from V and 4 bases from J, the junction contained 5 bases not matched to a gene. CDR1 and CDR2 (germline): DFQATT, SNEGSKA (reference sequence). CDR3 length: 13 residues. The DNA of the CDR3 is TGCAGTGCTAAGACAGGGGCTGGAGAGACCCAGTACTTC. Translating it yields CSAKTGAGETQYF.

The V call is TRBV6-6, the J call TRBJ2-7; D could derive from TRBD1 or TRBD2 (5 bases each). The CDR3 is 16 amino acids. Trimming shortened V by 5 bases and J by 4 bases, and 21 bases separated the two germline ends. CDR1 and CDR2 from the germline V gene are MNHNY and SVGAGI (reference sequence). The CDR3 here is CASSQKTGTIRYEQYF. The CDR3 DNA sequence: TGTGCCAGCAGTCAAAAAACCGGGACCATTCGATACGAGCAGTACTTC.

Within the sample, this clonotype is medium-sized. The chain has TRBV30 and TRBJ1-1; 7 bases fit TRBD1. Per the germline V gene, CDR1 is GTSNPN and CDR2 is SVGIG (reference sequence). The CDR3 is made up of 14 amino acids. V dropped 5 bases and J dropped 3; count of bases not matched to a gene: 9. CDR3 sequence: CAWLQQTGYTEAFF. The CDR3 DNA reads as TGTGCCTGGCTCCAGCAGACAGGGTACACTGAAGCTTTCTTT.

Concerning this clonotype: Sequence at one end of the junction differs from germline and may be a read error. Here the CDR3 DNA reads TGTGCCAGCGGAGGGCGAGGTCCCCAAGAGTCCCAGTACTTC. This encodes CASGGRGPQESQYF. The chain is built from TRBV7-6 and TRBJ2-5; perhaps TRBD2 as D (6 bases). CDR1 is SGHVS and CDR2 is FNYEAQ in the germline V gene. The CDR3 consists of 14 residues. The variable domain in full, completed from reference TRBV7-6 and TRBJ2-5, reads GAGVSQSPRYKVTKRGQDVALRCDPISGHVSLYWYRQALGQGPEFLTYFNYEAQQDKSGLPNDRFSAERPEGSISTLTIQRTEQRDSAMYRCASGGRGPQESQYFGPGTRLLVL.

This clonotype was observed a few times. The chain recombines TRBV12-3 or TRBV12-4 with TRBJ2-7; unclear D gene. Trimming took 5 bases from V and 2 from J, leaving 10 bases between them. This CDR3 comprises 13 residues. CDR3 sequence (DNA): TGTGCCAGCAGTCTCGCTAAAACCTACGAGCAGTACTTC. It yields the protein CASSLAKTYEQYF.

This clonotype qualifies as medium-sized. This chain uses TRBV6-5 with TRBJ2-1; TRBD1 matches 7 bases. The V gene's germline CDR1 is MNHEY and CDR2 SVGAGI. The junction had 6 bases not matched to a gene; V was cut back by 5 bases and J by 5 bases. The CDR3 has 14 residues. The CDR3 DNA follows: TGTGCCAGCAGTACGTACGGGACAGACAATGAGCAGTTCTTC. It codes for CASSTYGTDNEQFF.

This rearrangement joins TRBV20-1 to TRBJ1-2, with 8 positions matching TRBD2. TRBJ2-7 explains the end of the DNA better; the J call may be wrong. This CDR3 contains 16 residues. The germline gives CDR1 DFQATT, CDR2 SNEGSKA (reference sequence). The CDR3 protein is CSARDPASGGSREQYF. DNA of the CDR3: TGCAGTGCTAGAGATCCTGCGAGCGGGGGCTCGAGGGAGCAGTACTTC.

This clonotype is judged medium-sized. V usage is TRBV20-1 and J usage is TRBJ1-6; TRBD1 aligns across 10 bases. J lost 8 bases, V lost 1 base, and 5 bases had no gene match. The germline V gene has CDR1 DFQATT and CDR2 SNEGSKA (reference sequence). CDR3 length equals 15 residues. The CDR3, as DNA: TGCAGTGCTAGAGTGGGGGGACAGGGGCATTCACCCCTCCACTTT. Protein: CSARVGGQGHSPLHF.

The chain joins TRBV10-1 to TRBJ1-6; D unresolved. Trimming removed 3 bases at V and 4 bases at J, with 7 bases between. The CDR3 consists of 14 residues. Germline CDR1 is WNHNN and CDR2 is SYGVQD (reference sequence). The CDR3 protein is CASSERQYNSPLHF. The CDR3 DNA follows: TGCGCCAGCAGTGAACGTCAGTATAATTCACCCCTCCACTTT.

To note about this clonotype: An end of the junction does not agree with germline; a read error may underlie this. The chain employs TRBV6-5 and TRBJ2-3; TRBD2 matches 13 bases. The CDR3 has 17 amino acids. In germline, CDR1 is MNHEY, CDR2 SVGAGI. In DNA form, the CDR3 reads TGCGCCAGCAGTTCTGTAACTAGCGGGAGGGACGCAGATACGCAGTATTTT. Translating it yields CASSSVTSGRDADTQYF.

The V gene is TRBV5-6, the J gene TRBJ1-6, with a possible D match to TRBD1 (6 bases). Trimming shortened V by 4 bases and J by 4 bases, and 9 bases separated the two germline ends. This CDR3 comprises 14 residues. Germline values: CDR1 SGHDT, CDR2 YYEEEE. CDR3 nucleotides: TGTGCCAGCAGCCCAGGACAGTATAATTCACCCCTCCACTTT. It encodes CASSPGQYNSPLHF.

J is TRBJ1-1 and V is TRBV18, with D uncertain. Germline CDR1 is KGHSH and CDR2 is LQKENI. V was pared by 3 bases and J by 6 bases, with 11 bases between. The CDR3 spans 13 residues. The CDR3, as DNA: TGTGCCAGCTCACCCTGGGTCGGGGCTGAAGCTTTCTTT. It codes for CASSPWVGAEAFF. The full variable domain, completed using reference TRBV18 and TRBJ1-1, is NAGVMQNPRHLVRRRGQEARLRCSPMKGHSHVYWYRQLPEEGLKFMVYLQKENIIDESGMPKERFSAEFPKEGPSILRIQQVVRGDSAAYFCASSPWVGAEAFFGQGTRLTVV.

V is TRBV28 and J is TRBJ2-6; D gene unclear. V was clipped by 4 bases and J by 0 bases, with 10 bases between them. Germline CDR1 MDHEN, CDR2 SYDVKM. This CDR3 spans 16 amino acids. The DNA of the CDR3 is TGTGCCAGCAGTTGGGATCTCAGCTCTGGGGCCAACGTCCTGACTTTC. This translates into CASSWDLSSGANVLTF.